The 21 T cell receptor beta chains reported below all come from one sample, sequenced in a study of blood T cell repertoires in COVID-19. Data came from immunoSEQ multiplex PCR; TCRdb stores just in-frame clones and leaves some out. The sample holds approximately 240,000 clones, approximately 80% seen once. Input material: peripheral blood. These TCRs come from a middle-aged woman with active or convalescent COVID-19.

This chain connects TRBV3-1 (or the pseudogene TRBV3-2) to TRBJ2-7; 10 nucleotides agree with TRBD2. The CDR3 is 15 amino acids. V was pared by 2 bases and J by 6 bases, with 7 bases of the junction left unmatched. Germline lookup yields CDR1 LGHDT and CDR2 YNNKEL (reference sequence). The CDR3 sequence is CASSQSGGAVPEQYF. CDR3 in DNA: TGTGCCAGCAGCCAAAGCGGGGGGGCCGTCCCCGAGCAGTACTTC.

CDR3 nucleotide sequence: TGTGCCAGCACCCTTGAGGGGGGGACAACGCAGTATTTT. Amino acid sequence: CASTLEGGTTQYF. The J gene is TRBJ2-3, the V gene TRBV3-1 (or the pseudogene TRBV3-2); D is possibly TRBD2 (7 bases). This CDR3 is built from 13 residues. Germline CDR1 and CDR2: LGHDT and YNNKEL (reference sequence). V lost 7 bases and J 9 bases, leaving 17 bases between the germline ends.

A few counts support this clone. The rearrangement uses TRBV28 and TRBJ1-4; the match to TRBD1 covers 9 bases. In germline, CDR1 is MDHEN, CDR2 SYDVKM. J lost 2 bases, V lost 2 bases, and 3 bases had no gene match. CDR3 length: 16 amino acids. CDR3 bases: TGTGCCAGCAGTTTAAGTGGACAGGGGACTAATGAAAAACTGTTTTTT. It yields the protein CASSLSGQGTNEKLFF.

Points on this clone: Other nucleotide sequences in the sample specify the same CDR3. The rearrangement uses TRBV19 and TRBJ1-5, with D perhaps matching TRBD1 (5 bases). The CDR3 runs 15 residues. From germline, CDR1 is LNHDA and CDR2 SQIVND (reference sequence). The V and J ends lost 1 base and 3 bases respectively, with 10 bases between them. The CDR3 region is CASSIVGRDNQPQHF. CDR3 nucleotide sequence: TGTGCCAGTAGTATAGTTGGCAGGGACAATCAGCCCCAGCATTTT.

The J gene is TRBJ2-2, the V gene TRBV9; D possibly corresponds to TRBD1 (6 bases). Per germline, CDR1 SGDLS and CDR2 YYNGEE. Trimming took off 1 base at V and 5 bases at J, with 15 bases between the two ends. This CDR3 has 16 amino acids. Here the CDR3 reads CASSVNPGAETGELFF. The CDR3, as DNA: TGTGCCAGCAGCGTAAATCCAGGGGCGGAGACCGGGGAGCTGTTTTTT. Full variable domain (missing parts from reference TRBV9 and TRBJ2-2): DSGVTQTPKHLITATGQRVTLRCSPRSGDLSVYWYQQSLDQGLQFLIQYYNGEERAKGNILERFSAQQFPDLHSELNLSSLELGDSALYFCASSVNPGAETGELFFGEGSRLTVL.

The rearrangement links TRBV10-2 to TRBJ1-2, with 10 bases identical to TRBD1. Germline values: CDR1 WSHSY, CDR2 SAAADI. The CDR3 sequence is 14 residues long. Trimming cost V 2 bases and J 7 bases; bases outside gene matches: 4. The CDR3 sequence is CASSEDRGRGGYTF. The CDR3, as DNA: TGCGCCAGCAGTGAGGACAGGGGGCGCGGTGGCTACACCTTC.

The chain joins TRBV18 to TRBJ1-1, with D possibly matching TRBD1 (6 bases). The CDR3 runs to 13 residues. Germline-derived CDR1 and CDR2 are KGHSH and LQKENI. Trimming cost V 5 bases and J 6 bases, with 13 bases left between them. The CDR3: CASSSRGLAEAFF. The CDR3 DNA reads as TGTGCCAGCTCATCGAGGGGGTTGGCTGAAGCTTTCTTT.

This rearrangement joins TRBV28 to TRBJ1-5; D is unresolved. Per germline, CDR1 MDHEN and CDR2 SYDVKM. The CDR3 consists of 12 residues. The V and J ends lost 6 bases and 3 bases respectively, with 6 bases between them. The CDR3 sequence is CASRDFNQPQHF. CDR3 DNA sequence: TGTGCCAGCAGGGACTTCAATCAGCCCCAGCATTTT.

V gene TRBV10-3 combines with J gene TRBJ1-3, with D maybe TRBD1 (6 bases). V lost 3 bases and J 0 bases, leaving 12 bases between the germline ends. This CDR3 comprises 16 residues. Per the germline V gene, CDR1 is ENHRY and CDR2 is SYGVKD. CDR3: CAISELVRGSGNTIYF. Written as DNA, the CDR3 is TGTGCCATCAGTGAACTGGTCAGGGGCTCTGGAAACACCATATATTTT.

The CDR3 DNA reads as TGTGCCAGCAGCCCCGACAACCTACAGGGGGGAGATGGAAACACCATATATTTT. Protein sequence: CASSPDNLQGGDGNTIYF. The chain couples TRBV5-6 to TRBJ1-3; 8 bases match TRBD1. The CDR3 has 18 residues. Trimming removed 4 bases from V and 3 bases from J; junction bases left unmatched: 15. Germline lookup yields CDR1 SGHDT and CDR2 YYEEEE.

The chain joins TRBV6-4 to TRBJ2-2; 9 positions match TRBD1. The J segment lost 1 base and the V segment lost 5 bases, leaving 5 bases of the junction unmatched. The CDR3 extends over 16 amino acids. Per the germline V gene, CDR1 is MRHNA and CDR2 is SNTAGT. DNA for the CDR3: TGTGCCAGCAGTCGGACAGGGGACCAGAACACCGGGGAGCTGTTTTTT. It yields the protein CASSRTGDQNTGELFF.

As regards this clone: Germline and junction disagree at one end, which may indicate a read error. CDR3 protein: CASKRQASQYSGNIIYF. Written as DNA, the CDR3 is TGTGCCAGCAAGAGACAGGCGAGTCAGTACTCTGGAAACATCATATATTTT. The rearrangement joins TRBV11-2 to TRBJ1-3; D perhaps matches TRBD1 (6 bases). Germline V gene data show CDR1 as SGHAT and CDR2 as FQNNGV. The CDR3 is made up of 17 amino acids.

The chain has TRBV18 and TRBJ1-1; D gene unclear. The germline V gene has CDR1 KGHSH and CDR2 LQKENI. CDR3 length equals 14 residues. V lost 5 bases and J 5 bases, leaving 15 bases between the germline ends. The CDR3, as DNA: TGTGCCAGCTCAACGAGGGAAAGAAGTACTGAAGCTTTCTTT. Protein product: CASSTRERSTEAFF. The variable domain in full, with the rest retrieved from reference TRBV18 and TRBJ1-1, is NAGVMQNPRHLVRRRGQEARLRCSPMKGHSHVYWYRQLPEEGLKFMVYLQKENIIDESGMPKERFSAEFPKEGPSILRIQQVVRGDSAAYFCASSTRERSTEAFFGQGTRLTVV.

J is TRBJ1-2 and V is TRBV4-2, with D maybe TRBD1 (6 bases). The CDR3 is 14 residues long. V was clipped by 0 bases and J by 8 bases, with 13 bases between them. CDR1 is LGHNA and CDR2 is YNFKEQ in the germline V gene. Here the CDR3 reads CASSQDLGQRGYTF. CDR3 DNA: TGTGCCAGCAGCCAAGATCTAGGACAGAGGGGCTACACCTTC.

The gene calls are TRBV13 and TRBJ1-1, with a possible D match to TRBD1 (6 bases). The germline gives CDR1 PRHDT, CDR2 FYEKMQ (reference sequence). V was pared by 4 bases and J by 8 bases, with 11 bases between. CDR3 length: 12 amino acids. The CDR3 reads CASSSYREEAFF. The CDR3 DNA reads TGTGCCAGCAGCTCATACAGGGAGGAAGCTTTCTTT.

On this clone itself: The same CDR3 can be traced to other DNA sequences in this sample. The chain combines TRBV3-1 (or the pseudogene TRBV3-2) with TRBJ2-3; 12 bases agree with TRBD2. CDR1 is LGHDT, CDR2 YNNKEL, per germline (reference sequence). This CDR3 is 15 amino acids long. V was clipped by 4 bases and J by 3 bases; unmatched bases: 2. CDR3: CASSPGLAGTDTQYF. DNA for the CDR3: TGTGCCAGCAGCCCTGGACTAGCGGGGACAGATACGCAGTATTTT.

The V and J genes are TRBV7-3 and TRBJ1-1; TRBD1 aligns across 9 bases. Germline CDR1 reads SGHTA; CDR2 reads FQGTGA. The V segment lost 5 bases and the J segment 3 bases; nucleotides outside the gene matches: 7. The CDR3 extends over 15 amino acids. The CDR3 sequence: CASSVDRGVDTEAFF. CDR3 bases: TGTGCCAGCAGCGTAGACAGGGGGGTTGACACTGAAGCTTTCTTT.

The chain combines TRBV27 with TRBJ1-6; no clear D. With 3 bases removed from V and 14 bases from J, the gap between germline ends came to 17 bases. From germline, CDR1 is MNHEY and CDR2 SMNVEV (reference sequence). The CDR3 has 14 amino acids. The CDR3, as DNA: TGTGCCAGCAGTTTTTCCTCCCCCGACTCTTCCCTCCACTTT. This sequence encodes CASSFSSPDSSLHF.

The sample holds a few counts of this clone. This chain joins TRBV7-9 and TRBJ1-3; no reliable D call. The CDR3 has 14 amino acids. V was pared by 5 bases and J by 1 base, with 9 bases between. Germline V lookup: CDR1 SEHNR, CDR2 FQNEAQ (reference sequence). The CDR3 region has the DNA TGTGCCAGCAGCCTCTCTACTTCTGGAAACACCATATATTTT. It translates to CASSLSTSGNTIYF. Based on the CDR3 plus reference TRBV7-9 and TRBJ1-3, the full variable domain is DTGVSQNPRHKITKRGQNVTFRCDPISEHNRLYWYRQTLGQGPEFLTYFQNEAQLEKSRLLSDRFSAERPKGSFSTLEIQRTEQGDSAMYLCASSLSTSGNTIYFGEGSWLTVV.

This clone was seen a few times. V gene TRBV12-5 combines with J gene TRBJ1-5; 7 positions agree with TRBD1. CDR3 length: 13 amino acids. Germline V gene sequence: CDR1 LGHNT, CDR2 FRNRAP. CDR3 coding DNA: TGTGAAGACAGGGCGACCTCCCCCCAGCCCCAGCATTTT. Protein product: CEDRATSPQPQHF. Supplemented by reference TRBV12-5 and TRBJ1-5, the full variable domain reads DARVTQTPRHKVTEMGQEVTMRCQPILGHNTVFWYRQTMMQGLELLAYFRNRAPLDDSGMPKDRFSAEMPDATLATLKIQPSEPRDSAVYFCEDRATSPQPQHFGDGTRLSIL.

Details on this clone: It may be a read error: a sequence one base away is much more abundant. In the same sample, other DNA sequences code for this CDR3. DNA for the CDR3: TGCGCCAGCAGTCTTGGACAGGCTCCCCTTGGCGAGCAGTACTTC. Residues: CASSLGQAPLGEQYF. The chain carries TRBV10-2 and TRBJ2-7, with 7 bases lining up with TRBD1. V shed 5 bases and J 6 bases; nucleotides not matched to a gene: 13. In germline, CDR1 is WSHSY, CDR2 SAAADI. The CDR3 spans 15 residues.